This T cell receptor beta chain was observed in a study of T cell responses to AZD1222 COVID-19 vaccine (dated by TCRdb to the early 2020s). About the investigation overall: AZD1222 recipients whose second dose came at about 4 weeks and those whose second dose came at about 12 weeks were combined into one group, since spike-specific TCR depth and breadth did not differ between the two schedules. A total of about 230 trial participants underwent TCR sequencing, of whom nearly 210 received two doses of AZD1222 and approximately 25 received two doses of the MenACWY control vaccine. Trial participants were enrolled by age into 18-55, 56-69 and 70-plus year subgroups, with approximately 150, 30 and 60 TCR-sequenced participants respectively.

The CDR3 regions of human TCRbeta chains were analyzed by immunosequencing. In the paper's pipeline: TCRs in the repertoires were compared against a reference library of SARS-CoV-2-specific TCRs that had been generated with the MIRA antigen-specificity platform. Breadth meant the fraction of unique TCRs that were SARS-CoV-2-associated, whereas depth meant the fraction of total T cells that were SARS-CoV-2-associated. Each spike-specific TCR was assigned to its reactive spike region and to a CD4 or CD8 class using the MIRA data. Log10-transformed breadth and depth values were compared by one-way ANOVA with Sidak's multiple comparisons tests. Here the immuneACCESS table is served through TCRdb, limited to in-frame sequences with V and J called. Missing clones are a known gap in these copies; in checked studies unresolved V genes cover under half, and the rest lacks a known reason. V, J and clone size derive from that table, while D and trimming were established from the DNA sequence. The sample yields tens of thousands of clones; around 89% were counted once. The ten largest clones take up roughly 32% of the sample.

About this clone itself: Its antigen is not yet known. One base away there is no much larger clone; base qualities are not given.

The sample's time point label, in plain terms: baseline before first vaccination. Vaccinee samples came from UK trials COV001 and COV002, including a single-blind randomized controlled phase 2/3 trial of AZD1222 (ChAdOx1 nCoV-19) in healthy adults. For TCRbeta chain sequencing, PBMC samples were collected from trial participants at day 0 and at day 28 after the second dose. The germline V gene (reference sequence) provides CDR1 MNHEY and CDR2 SMNVEV. The CDR3 sequence holds 14 residues, the cysteine and phenylalanine included. Only CDR3 DNA is held: 42 bases, read in frame from base 1. Trimming takes 7 bases from V and 4 bases from J, and the germline ends sit 16 bases apart. Paper-wide results and their limitations: The whole spike protein was spanned by vaccine-associated CD4 TCRs, and dominant responses were seen in regions 160-218 and 743-854. Epitopes outside the regions mutated in the B.1.351 and B.1.1.7 variants were reportedly recognized by nearly half of the unique spike-specific TCRs. In the small 56-69-year group, the increase in depth fell short of significance, most likely because of low power. A significant rise in spike-specific TCR breadth and depth was observed after two AZD1222 doses relative to day 0 and relative to MenACWY recipients. Because no day 14 peak-response samples were available, the repertoires could be characterized only after the peak T cell response. Participants were mostly white British, with more females than males. The authors suggested clonal diversity may have been underestimated. Only five to seven AZD1222 recipients were SARS-CoV-2 seropositive at baseline, limiting conclusions about previously exposed vaccinees.

The clonotype comes from an adult in good health. The rearrangement joined TRBV27 to TRBJ1-1, with the identity of the D gene unclear. The input for sequencing was peripheral blood, taken on day 0 of AZD1222 vaccination. The CDR3 reads as follows: CASKGGLGGTEAFF. The nucleotide sequence is TGTGCCAGCAAAGGAGGGCTAGGAGGCACTGAAGCTTTCTTT.